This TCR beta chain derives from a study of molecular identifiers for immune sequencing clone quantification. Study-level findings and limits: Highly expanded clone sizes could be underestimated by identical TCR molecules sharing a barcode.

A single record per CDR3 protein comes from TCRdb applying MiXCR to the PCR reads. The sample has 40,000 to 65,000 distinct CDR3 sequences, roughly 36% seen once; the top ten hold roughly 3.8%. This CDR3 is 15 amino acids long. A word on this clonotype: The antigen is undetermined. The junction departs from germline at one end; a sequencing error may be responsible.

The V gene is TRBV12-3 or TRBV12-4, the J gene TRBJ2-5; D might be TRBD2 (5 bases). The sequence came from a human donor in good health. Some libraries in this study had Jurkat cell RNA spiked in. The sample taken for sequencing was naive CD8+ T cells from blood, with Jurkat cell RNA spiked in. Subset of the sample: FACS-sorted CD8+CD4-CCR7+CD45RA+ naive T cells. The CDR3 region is CASRLALEWRETQYF. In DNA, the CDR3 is TGTGCCAGCAGATTAGCGCTGGAGTGGCGAGAGACCCAGTACTTC.